The next 29 T cell receptor beta chains were all read from a single sample in a study of shared clonotypes between healthy human individuals. Repertoires were generated with immunoSEQ multiplex PCR, while TCRdb's copy carries only in-frame clones and drops some. The sample consists of about 2 million clones, 85% to 95% of them appearing once. Source material: naive CD4+ T cells sorted from blood. Subset given: CD45RA+ positively selected. These receptors all come from a young man in good health.

The V and J genes are TRBV6-1 and TRBJ1-2; 7 bases are a match to TRBD1. Per germline, CDR1 MNHNS and CDR2 SASEGT. Trimming at V came to 3 bases and at J to 5 bases, leaving 6 bases not matched to a gene. The CDR3 runs 14 residues. Here the CDR3 reads CASSEVQGRYGYTF. In DNA, the CDR3 is TGTGCCAGCAGTGAGGTACAGGGGCGTTATGGCTACACCTTC.

The rearrangement uses TRBV7-3 and TRBJ2-5; perhaps TRBD1 as D (5 bases). There are 15 residues in the CDR3. Germline values: CDR1 SGHTA, CDR2 FQGTGA. V was cut by 0 bases and J by 5 bases, with 13 bases left in between. CDR3 region: CASSLTGQGSETQYF. For the CDR3, the DNA is TGTGCCAGCAGCTTAACTGGGCAGGGTTCGGAGACCCAGTACTTC.

This chain uses TRBV7-2 with TRBJ2-1; 10 bases fit TRBD2. J gave up 0 bases and V 3 bases, and 5 bases lay outside the gene matches. Germline CDR1 and CDR2: SGHTA and FQGNSA. This CDR3 is 17 amino acids long. CDR3: CASSLLAGARSYNEQFF. DNA for the CDR3: TGTGCCAGCAGCTTGCTAGCGGGAGCCCGCTCCTACAATGAGCAGTTCTTC.

Remarks on this clone: Other DNA sequences in this specimen translate into the identical CDR3. The V and J genes are TRBV5-4 and TRBJ2-3; the match to TRBD2 covers 16 bases. This CDR3 comprises 16 residues. The germline CDR1 and CDR2 sequences are SGHNT and YYREEE (reference sequence). V lost 3 bases and J lost 6; bases outside the gene matches: 4. CDR3: CASSSGLAGGTDTQYF. The DNA for the CDR3 is TGTGCCAGCAGCTCGGGACTAGCGGGGGGGACGGATACGCAGTATTTT.

The chain carries TRBV6-1 and TRBJ1-2; D is undetermined. The ends were cut back, 4 bases at V and 3 bases at J, with 6 bases in the middle. Germline V gives CDR1 MNHNS, CDR2 SASEGT. The length of the CDR3 is 12 residues. The CDR3 region has the DNA TGTGCCAGCAGTGTCACCTACTATGGCTACACCTTC. Translated: CASSVTYYGYTF.

The chain carries TRBV7-9 and TRBJ2-7; TRBD2 matches 7 bases. V lost 5 bases, J lost 6 bases, and 19 bases stayed unmatched. CDR1 SEHNR and CDR2 FQNEAQ come from the germline V gene (reference sequence). This CDR3 is built from 17 residues. CDR3 coding DNA: TGTGCCAGCAGCATTTGGGGAGGGACTCCCATCCGAGGCGAGCAGTACTTC. This translates into CASSIWGGTPIRGEQYF. The variable domain in full, completed from reference TRBV7-9 and TRBJ2-7, reads DTGVSQNPRHKITKRGQNVTFRCDPISEHNRLYWYRQTLGQGPEFLTYFQNEAQLEKSRLLSDRFSAERPKGSFSTLEIQRTEQGDSAMYLCASSIWGGTPIRGEQYFGPGTRLTVT.

The chain joins TRBV9 to TRBJ2-1; D possibly corresponds to TRBD2 (6 bases). Germline V lookup: CDR1 SGDLS, CDR2 YYNGEE. V gave up 8 bases and J gave up 4 bases, with 25 bases separating them. CDR3 length equals 17 residues. The CDR3 DNA reads as TGTGCCAGTTTTAAGGCGGGACCCTGGGGACTTTACAATGAGCAGTTCTTC. It codes for CASFKAGPWGLYNEQFF. Using reference TRBV9 and TRBJ2-1 for the parts outside the CDR3, the full variable domain is DSGVTQTPKHLITATGQRVTLRCSPRSGDLSVYWYQQSLDQGLQFLIQYYNGEERAKGNILERFSAQQFPDLHSELNLSSLELGDSALYFCASFKAGPWGLYNEQFFGPGTRLTVL.

This clone has just one count. This chain links TRBV11-2 with TRBJ1-1, with no clear D. The V and J ends lost 5 bases and 3 bases respectively, with 13 bases between them. CDR1 is SGHAT, CDR2 FQNNGV, per germline. This CDR3 has 14 residues. In DNA, the CDR3 is TGTGCCAGCAGCCCAGACGGCGGTTACACTGAAGCTTTCTTT. Translated: CASSPDGGYTEAFF.

This clone was picked up one time. Other DNA sequences of this sample code for an identical CDR3. V usage is TRBV5-1 and J usage is TRBJ2-1, with D unresolved. The CDR3 loop spans 15 amino acids. With 2 bases removed from V and 5 bases from J, the gap between germline ends came to 14 bases. CDR1 is SGHRS, CDR2 YFSETQ, per germline. In DNA form, the CDR3 reads TGCGCCAGCAGCTTCGGATCGAGTGGGAACAATGAGCAGTTCTTC. It codes for CASSFGSSGNNEQFF. The entire variable domain, with the rest obtained from reference TRBV5-1 and TRBJ2-1, is as follows: KAGVTQTPRYLIKTRGQQVTLSCSPISGHRSVSWYQQTPGQGLQFLFEYFSETQRNKGNFPGRFSGRQFSNSRSEMNVSTLELGDSALYLCASSFGSSGNNEQFFGPGTRLTVL.

This clone was observed once. Distinct nucleotide sequences in the sample also encode this CDR3. The V call is TRBV5-4, the J call TRBJ1-4, with 10 bases that match TRBD1. CDR1 is SGHNT, CDR2 YYREEE, per germline (reference sequence). V trimming: 1 base; J trimming: 5 bases; junction bases outside the gene matches: 2. The CDR3 is 15 residues long. CDR3 DNA sequence: TGTGCCAGCAGCTTGACGGGACAGGGGAATGAAAAACTGTTTTTT. Translated, it gives CASSLTGQGNEKLFF.

The chain links TRBV30 to TRBJ1-1; D ambiguous. Trimming took 5 bases from V and 1 from J, leaving 14 bases between them. CDR1 and CDR2 (germline): GTSNPN, SVGIG (reference sequence). CDR3 length equals 14 residues. The CDR3 DNA follows: TGTGCCTGGGGTCGAGAGGGAAGGAACACTGAAGCTTTCTTT. Its protein product is CAWGREGRNTEAFF.

This chain connects TRBV7-2 to TRBJ2-2, with 8 bases fitting TRBD1. With 5 bases clipped from V and 4 bases from J, the junction kept 6 bases outside the gene matches. There are 15 residues in the CDR3. The germline gives CDR1 SGHTA, CDR2 FQGNSA. The CDR3 coding sequence is TGTGCCAGCAGCCCCCAGGGGGCGACCACCGGGGAGCTGTTTTTT. Amino acids: CASSPQGATTGELFF.

The chain recombines TRBV19 with TRBJ1-2; the D gene is possibly TRBD1 (6 bases). The CDR3 length is 13 residues. CDR1 is LNHDA, CDR2 SQIVND, per germline (reference sequence). V was pared by 6 bases and J by 8 bases, with 16 bases between. The CDR3 nucleotides are TGTGCCAGTAGCCCCAGGGGTCTAGACGGCTACACCTTC. It encodes CASSPRGLDGYTF.

The chain recombines TRBV10-3 with TRBJ1-1; a weak D match, TRBD1 (5 bases). Trimming removed 6 bases at V and 4 bases at J, with 21 bases between. CDR3 size: 16 residues. CDR1 and CDR2 from the germline V gene are ENHRY and SYGVKD. CDR3 sequence (DNA): TGTGCCATCAGAGAGCACCGGGACCCAAAAGGCACTGAAGCTTTCTTT. Protein sequence: CAIREHRDPKGTEAFF.

This sequence joins TRBV15 and TRBJ1-5; tentative D call: TRBD1 (6 bases). This CDR3 comprises 16 residues. Germline V CDR1 and CDR2: LNHNV, YYDKDF (reference sequence). V shed 5 bases and J shed 4 bases, with 18 bases lying between them. The CDR3 protein is CATSATKGGRNQPQHF. As DNA, the CDR3 is TGTGCCACCAGCGCCACTAAAGGGGGGAGAAATCAGCCCCAGCATTTT.

This clone was detected only once. The same CDR3 also results from other DNA sequences found in this sample. The CDR3 loop is CASSSTVNTGELFF. The CDR3 coding sequence is TGCGCCAGCAGTTCGACAGTAAACACCGGGGAGCTGTTTTTT. The chain is built from TRBV5-1 and TRBJ2-2, with D perhaps TRBD1 (5 bases). CDR1 SGHRS and CDR2 YFSETQ come from the germline V gene. The V end was cut by 5 bases, the J end by 2 bases, with 10 bases between. The CDR3 has 14 residues.

About this clone: The same CDR3 is also encoded by other DNA sequences in this sample. The chain is built from TRBV29-1 and TRBJ2-1; D gene uncertain. The germline V and J ends were trimmed by 4 bases and 0 bases, with 7 bases remaining between them. The CDR3 has 13 residues. Germline V gene lookup returns CDR1 SQVTM and CDR2 ANQGSEA. The CDR3 bases are TGCAGCGTTGTGCCGAGCTCCTACAATGAGCAGTTCTTC. This translates into CSVVPSSYNEQFF.

Notes on this clone: Other DNA sequences from this sample encode an identical CDR3 as well. The chain combines TRBV7-2 with TRBJ2-3; no reliable D call. This CDR3 has 14 amino acids. Looked up from germline, CDR1 is SGHTA and CDR2 is FQGNSA. The V gene lost 2 bases and the J gene lost 1 base, with 7 bases spanning the gap. The CDR3 DNA reads as TGTGCCAGCAGCTTACGGCCCGGCACAGATACGCAGTATTTT. This translates into CASSLRPGTDTQYF.

This clone has a single count. This chain joins TRBV6-1 and TRBJ1-5; D unresolved. This CDR3 has 14 amino acids. V was pared by 7 bases and J by 0 bases, with 10 bases between. Germline V lookup: CDR1 MNHNS, CDR2 SASEGT. CDR3 DNA: TGTGCCAGCAAAATCCCCCTTAGCAATCAGCCCCAGCATTTT. The encoded protein is CASKIPLSNQPQHF.

As concerns this clone: This same CDR3 is encoded by further DNA sequences in the sample. This chain uses TRBV18 with TRBJ2-7; unclear D gene. The V end lost 2 bases, the J end lost 0 bases, and 5 bases lay between the germline ends. Germline CDR1 and CDR2: KGHSH and LQKENI. The CDR3 consists of 13 residues. The CDR3 nucleotides read TGTGCCAGCTCACCATCTAGCTCCTACGAGCAGTACTTC. Its protein is CASSPSSSYEQYF. The complete variable domain, with remaining parts taken from reference TRBV18 and TRBJ2-7, reads NAGVMQNPRHLVRRRGQEARLRCSPMKGHSHVYWYRQLPEEGLKFMVYLQKENIIDESGMPKERFSAEFPKEGPSILRIQQVVRGDSAAYFCASSPSSSYEQYFGPGTRLTVT.

V gene TRBV19 combines with J gene TRBJ1-6; 8 nucleotides line up with TRBD1. J gave up 7 bases and V 5 bases, and 10 bases lay outside the gene matches. This CDR3 comprises 16 residues. Germline-derived CDR1 and CDR2 are LNHDA and SQIVND (reference sequence). CDR3 protein: CASSLTGASGNSPLHF. The CDR3 bases are TGTGCCAGTAGTCTGACAGGGGCTTCAGGGAATTCACCCCTCCACTTT.

The chain joins TRBV15 to TRBJ2-1; perhaps TRBD2 as D (5 bases). V was clipped by 5 bases and J by 0 bases, with 11 bases between them. The CDR3 is made up of 15 amino acids. The germline gives CDR1 LNHNV, CDR2 YYDKDF (reference sequence). The CDR3 region has the DNA TGTGCCACCAGCTTGGAGGTGAGCTCCTACAATGAGCAGTTCTTC. Its protein product is CATSLEVSSYNEQFF.

V gene TRBV30 combines with J gene TRBJ2-7; D perhaps matches TRBD2 (6 bases). Germline values: CDR1 GTSNPN, CDR2 SVGIG (reference sequence). The CDR3 is 12 amino acids. Trimming stripped 5 bases from V and 6 bases from J, with 14 bases between. The CDR3 is CAWGGGPGEQYF. CDR3 nucleotides: TGTGCCTGGGGTGGAGGGCCGGGCGAGCAGTACTTC. Complete variable domain (other parts from reference TRBV30 and TRBJ2-7): SQTIHQWPATLVQPVGSPLSLECTVEGTSNPNLYWYRQAAGRGLQLLFYSVGIGQISSEVPQNLSASRPQDRQFILSSKKLLLSDSGFYLCAWGGGPGEQYFGPGTRLTVT.

A single count supports this clone. The chain employs TRBV5-6 and TRBJ2-5; D assignment may be TRBD1 or TRBD2 (6 bases each). CDR1 and CDR2 from the germline V gene are SGHDT and YYEEEE. The CDR3 consists of 14 residues. The ends were cut back, 2 bases at V and 1 base at J, with 9 bases in the middle. Here the CDR3 reads CASSLGGGQETQYF. CDR3 DNA sequence: TGTGCCAGCAGCTTAGGAGGGGGCCAAGAGACCCAGTACTTC.

Points on this clone: The sample contains more than one DNA sequence encoding this CDR3. V usage is TRBV6-1 and J usage is TRBJ1-1; D ambiguous. The CDR3 spans 13 residues. The V end lost 4 bases, the J end lost 1 base, and 7 bases lay between the germline ends. Looked up from germline, CDR1 is MNHNS and CDR2 is SASEGT. CDR3 sequence: CASSGSRNTEAFF. The CDR3 DNA is TGTGCCAGCAGTGGGTCCAGGAACACTGAAGCTTTCTTT.

To note about this clone: Within the sample, other DNA sequences also encode this same CDR3. V gene TRBV2 combines with J gene TRBJ1-5; D gene ambiguous. Per the germline V gene, CDR1 is SNHLY and CDR2 is FYNNEI. V dropped 4 bases and J dropped 0 bases, with 7 bases sitting between them. The CDR3 runs to 14 residues. CDR3: CASSGSYSNQPQHF. The CDR3 nucleotides read TGTGCCAGCAGTGGCAGTTATAGCAATCAGCCCCAGCATTTT.

This clone appeared many times. The chain carries TRBV6-5 and TRBJ2-7; D may correspond to TRBD1 or TRBD2 (6 bases each). The CDR3 totals 13 residues. The V gene lost 5 bases and the J gene lost 3 bases, with 11 bases spanning the gap. Germline CDR1 MNHEY, CDR2 SVGAGI. The CDR3 DNA reads TGTGCCAGCAGTCGCGGGACACACTACGAGCAGTACTTC. Translating gives CASSRGTHYEQYF.

The chain recombines TRBV2 with TRBJ1-6, with 8 bases aligning to TRBD1. The V gene's germline CDR1 is SNHLY and CDR2 FYNNEI. V gave up 6 bases and J gave up 0 bases; unmatched junction bases: 4. This CDR3 is 16 amino acids long. The CDR3, as DNA: TGTGCCAGCAGCGCAGACAGGGGCTCCTATAATTCACCCCTCCACTTT. Translating it yields CASSADRGSYNSPLHF.

The chain recombines TRBV6-1 with TRBJ1-1; weak D call: TRBD1 (6 bases). The length of the CDR3 is 14 residues. V was shortened by 5 bases and J by 4 bases, with 14 bases between the two germline ends. Per the germline V gene, CDR1 is MNHNS and CDR2 is SASEGT. CDR3 residues: CASSSKQGGTEAFF. CDR3 nucleotide sequence: TGTGCCAGCAGTTCAAAACAGGGAGGCACTGAAGCTTTCTTT.